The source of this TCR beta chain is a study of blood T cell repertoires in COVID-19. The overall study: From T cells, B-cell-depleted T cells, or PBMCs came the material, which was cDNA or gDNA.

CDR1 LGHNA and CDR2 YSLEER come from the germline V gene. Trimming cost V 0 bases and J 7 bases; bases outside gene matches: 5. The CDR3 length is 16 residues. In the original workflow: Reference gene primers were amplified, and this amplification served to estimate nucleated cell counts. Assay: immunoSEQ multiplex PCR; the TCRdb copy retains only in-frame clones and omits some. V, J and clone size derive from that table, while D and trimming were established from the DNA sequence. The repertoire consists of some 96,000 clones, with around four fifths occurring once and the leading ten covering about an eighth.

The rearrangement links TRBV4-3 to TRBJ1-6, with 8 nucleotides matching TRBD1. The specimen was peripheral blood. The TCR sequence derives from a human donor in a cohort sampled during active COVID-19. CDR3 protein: CASSQDPQGGNSPLHF. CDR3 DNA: TGCGCCAGCAGCCAAGACCCACAGGGGGGGAATTCACCCCTCCACTTT.